This T cell receptor (beta chain) was observed in a study of blood T cell repertoires in COVID-19. This clone was seen only a few times. The authors' processing: Amplification of reference gene primers was used by the study to estimate nucleated cell counts. Using immunoSEQ multiplex PCR, the repertoire was profiled, and TCRdb retains in-frame clones only, with some absent. V and J calls and clone size follow that table, whereas D and trimming were derived from the DNA. The sample lists 130,000 to 150,000 clones, 81% occurring once. J was trimmed by 4 bases and V by 2 bases; bases with no gene match: 7. Germline CDR1 is SEHNR and CDR2 is FQNEAQ (reference sequence). The CDR3 sequence is 15 residues long.

This clonotype was sampled from a human donor with acute or convalescent COVID-19. The donor label of this sample is uncertain. This rearrangement joins TRBV7-9 to TRBJ2-7; 8 bases match TRBD2. Sequencing was performed on peripheral blood. Here the CDR3 reads CASSLSSGGMYEQYF. The CDR3 coding sequence is TGTGCCAGCAGCTTATCCAGCGGGGGCATGTACGAGCAGTACTTC. Full variable domain (outside the CDR3, taken from reference TRBV7-9 and TRBJ2-7): DTGVSQNPRHKITKRGQNVTFRCDPISEHNRLYWYRQTLGQGPEFLTYFQNEAQLEKSRLLSDRFSAERPKGSFSTLEIQRTEQGDSAMYLCASSLSSGGMYEQYFGPGTRLTVT.